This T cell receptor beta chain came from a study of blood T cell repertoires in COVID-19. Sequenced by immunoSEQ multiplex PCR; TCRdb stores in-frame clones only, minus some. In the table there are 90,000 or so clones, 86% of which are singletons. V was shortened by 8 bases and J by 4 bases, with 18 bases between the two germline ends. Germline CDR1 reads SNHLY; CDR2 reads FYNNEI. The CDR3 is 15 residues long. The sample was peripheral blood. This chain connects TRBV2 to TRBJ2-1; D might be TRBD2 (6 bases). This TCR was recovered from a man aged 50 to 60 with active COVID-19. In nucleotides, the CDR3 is TGTGCCAGCCGCCCAGCGGGCGGAGGTTACAATGAGCAGTTCTTC. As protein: CASRPAGGGYNEQFF.